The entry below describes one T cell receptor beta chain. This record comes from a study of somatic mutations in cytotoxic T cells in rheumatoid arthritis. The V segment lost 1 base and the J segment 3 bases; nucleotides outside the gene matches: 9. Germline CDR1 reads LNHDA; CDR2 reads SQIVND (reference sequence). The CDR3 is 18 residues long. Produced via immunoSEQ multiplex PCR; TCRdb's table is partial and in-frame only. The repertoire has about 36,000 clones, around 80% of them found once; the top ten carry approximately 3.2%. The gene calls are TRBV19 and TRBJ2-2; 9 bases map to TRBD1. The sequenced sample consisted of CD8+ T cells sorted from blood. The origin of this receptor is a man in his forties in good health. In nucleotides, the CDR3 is TGTGCCAGTAGTATAGGGGGGACAGGGATGGGTTACACCGGGGAGCTGTTTTTT. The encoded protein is CASSIGGTGMGYTGELFF.